These 21 T cell receptor beta chains were all obtained from the same sample, sequenced in a study of T cell responses to AZD1222 COVID-19 vaccine. Sequencing was performed with immunoSEQ multiplex PCR; in TCRdb, only in-frame clones are kept and a portion is missing. The data show fewer than 110,000 clones, 90% seen once. The sample was peripheral blood, taken on day 0 of AZD1222 vaccination. The receptors were sampled from an adult in good health.

This CDR3 is CASSRWGRGHAGGGYTF. In DNA, the CDR3 is TGTGCCAGCAGCCGCTGGGGCAGGGGGCACGCCGGGGGTGGCTACACCTTC. This rearrangement joins TRBV7-4 to TRBJ1-2; 8 bases align to TRBD1. The V segment lost 5 bases and the J segment 7 bases; nucleotides outside the gene matches: 18. The germline CDR1 and CDR2 sequences are SGHVT and SQSDAQ. The CDR3 covers 17 residues.

The chain combines TRBV14 with TRBJ2-5, with a weak D call TRBD2 (6 bases). Germline V gene sequence: CDR1 SGHDN, CDR2 FVKESK. Between the trimmed V and J ends, which lost 0 bases and 5 bases, there was a span of 13 bases. This CDR3 has 15 amino acids. The CDR3 region is CASSQDRRAGETQYF. In DNA form, the CDR3 reads TGTGCCAGCAGCCAAGATAGGAGGGCGGGGGAGACCCAGTACTTC.

The chain links TRBV6-5 to TRBJ2-7; 11 bases agree with TRBD2. Germline CDR1 is MNHEY and CDR2 is SVGAGI. This CDR3 is built from 15 residues. The V and J ends lost 6 bases and 4 bases, in that order; junction bases with no gene match: 8. This CDR3 reads CASRVLAGGTYEQYF. CDR3 nucleotides: TGTGCCAGCAGGGTCCTAGCGGGGGGTACGTACGAGCAGTACTTC.

This clone was picked up one time. The genes are TRBV12-3 or TRBV12-4 and TRBJ1-6, with TRBD1 identical over 8 bases. The CDR3 is 13 residues long. Trimming cost V 8 bases and J 10 bases; bases outside gene matches: 7. CDR3 loop: CASRGQGGSPLHF. CDR3 sequence (DNA): TGTGCCAGCCGCGGACAGGGAGGATCACCCCTCCACTTT.

V is TRBV2 and J is TRBJ2-2; either TRBD1 or TRBD2 may fit D (6 bases each). The CDR3 is made up of 15 amino acids. V lost 7 bases, J lost 2 bases, and 14 bases lay in between. Germline V gene sequence: CDR1 SNHLY, CDR2 FYNNEI. CDR3 loop: CASKGGTINTGELFF. CDR3 sequence (DNA): TGTGCCAGCAAAGGGGGGACGATTAACACCGGGGAGCTGTTTTTT.

The chain links TRBV7-9 to TRBJ1-6; 9 nucleotides line up with TRBD1. Germline V CDR1 and CDR2: SEHNR, FQNEAQ (reference sequence). The ends lost 3 bases at V and 10 bases at J; junction bases unmatched: 7. This CDR3 region has 15 residues. The CDR3 is CASSLAGTGRSPLHF. DNA of the CDR3: TGTGCCAGCAGCTTGGCAGGGACAGGGCGCTCACCCCTCCACTTT.

The chain recombines TRBV28 with TRBJ2-7; D is possibly TRBD1 or TRBD2 (6 bases each). Per the germline V gene, CDR1 is MDHEN and CDR2 is SYDVKM. V dropped 1 base and J dropped 1 base, with 20 bases sitting between them. This CDR3 spans 18 amino acids. DNA of the CDR3: TGTGCCAGCAGTTTATTAGGGGGGTTTTCCAGTCCTTCCTACGAGCAGTACTTC. This gives the protein CASSLLGGFSSPSYEQYF.

CDR3 amino acids: CASSLRTGRGFAPLHF. CDR3 in DNA: TGTGCCAGCAGCTTACGAACGGGCAGGGGATTTGCACCCCTCCACTTT. The chain links TRBV7-9 to TRBJ1-6, with a possible D match to TRBD1 (6 bases). The CDR3 consists of 16 residues. Per the germline V gene, CDR1 is SEHNR and CDR2 is FQNEAQ (reference sequence). V lost 2 bases, J lost 11 bases, and 19 bases lay in between.

This chain links TRBV10-3 with TRBJ1-2, with 8 bases fitting TRBD1. The V gene end was trimmed by 0 bases and the J gene end by 8 bases; junction bases not matched to a gene: 2. The germline gives CDR1 ENHRY, CDR2 SYGVKD. The CDR3 totals 13 residues. DNA of the CDR3: TGTGCCATCAGTGAGTCGACAGGGGAAGGCTACACCTTC. It encodes CAISESTGEGYTF.

This clone appeared once. This CDR3 reads CASSLSGYSNQPQHF. The CDR3 bases are TGTGCCAGCAGTTTGTCGGGGTATAGCAATCAGCCCCAGCATTTT. The V call is TRBV28, the J call TRBJ1-5; no definite D call. V was pared by 3 bases and J by 0 bases, with 9 bases between. From germline, CDR1 is MDHEN and CDR2 SYDVKM. This CDR3 region has 15 residues. The full variable domain, completed using reference TRBV28 and TRBJ1-5, is DVKVTQSSRYLVKRTGEKVFLECVQDMDHENMFWYRQDPGLGLRLIYFSYDVKMKEKGDIPEGYSVSREKKERFSLILESASTNQTSMYLCASSLSGYSNQPQHFGDGTRLSIL.

The chain couples TRBV5-4 to TRBJ2-7; D gene ambiguous. Germline V gives CDR1 SGHNT, CDR2 YYREEE (reference sequence). V lost 4 bases, J lost 4 bases, and 12 bases lay in between. The CDR3 consists of 13 residues. The CDR3 DNA follows: TGTGCCAGCAGCCCACACCCTCTGTACGAGCAGTACTTC. Protein: CASSPHPLYEQYF.

This chain links TRBV4-2 with TRBJ2-2; no firm D call. The CDR3 sequence is 10 residues long. In germline, CDR1 is LGHNA, CDR2 YNFKEQ. The V end lost 5 bases, the J end lost 5 bases, and 0 bases lay between the germline ends. CDR3 in amino acids: CASSTGELFF. CDR3 DNA sequence: TGTGCCAGCAGCACCGGGGAGCTGTTTTTT.

The rearrangement joins TRBV30 to TRBJ2-3; no clear D. This CDR3 comprises 14 residues. Germline V gene data show CDR1 as GTSNPN and CDR2 as SVGIG (reference sequence). V was pared by 3 bases and J by 0 bases, with 10 bases between. The CDR3 DNA reads TGTGCCTGGAGGGGTCAGGTCAGCACAGATACGCAGTATTTT. Translated, it gives CAWRGQVSTDTQYF.

The chain employs TRBV7-9 and TRBJ1-1; D is undetermined. The CDR3 consists of 13 residues. Germline V gene data show CDR1 as SEHNR and CDR2 as FQNEAQ (reference sequence). Trimming left V 2 bases short and J 4 bases short, with 8 bases between. Written as DNA, the CDR3 is TGTGCCAGCAGCTTACCTGCATTCACTGAAGCTTTCTTT. As protein: CASSLPAFTEAFF.

The CDR3 loop reads CASRPDGGHITDTQYF. Here the CDR3 DNA reads TGTGCCAGCAGACCCGACGGGGGCCATATCACAGATACGCAGTATTTT. The gene calls are TRBV13 and TRBJ2-3, with D possibly being TRBD1 or TRBD2 (6 bases each). V dropped 6 bases and J dropped 2 bases, with 18 bases sitting between them. The germline V gene encodes CDR1 PRHDT and CDR2 FYEKMQ (reference sequence). CDR3 length equals 16 residues.

The chain is built from TRBV29-1 and TRBJ1-1, with unresolved D. Per germline, CDR1 SQVTM and CDR2 ANQGSEA. The CDR3 covers 13 residues. Trimming took 1 base from V and 2 from J, leaving 8 bases between them. The CDR3 sequence is CSVEVGQNTEAFF. The CDR3 region has the DNA TGCAGCGTTGAAGTCGGGCAAAACACTGAAGCTTTCTTT.

The chain recombines TRBV5-5 with TRBJ1-2; unclear D gene. Trimming shortened V by 0 bases and J by 3 bases, and 9 bases separated the two germline ends. CDR3 length: 14 amino acids. Germline CDR1 SGHKS, CDR2 YYEKEE (reference sequence). The CDR3 here is CASSLVPSDYGYTF. CDR3 in DNA: TGTGCCAGCAGCTTGGTCCCATCCGACTATGGCTACACCTTC.

The chain uses TRBV19 and TRBJ1-2, with 7 bases lining up with TRBD1. Germline CDR1 LNHDA, CDR2 SQIVND (reference sequence). The V and J ends lost 3 bases and 0 bases, in that order; junction bases with no gene match: 10. The CDR3 has 17 amino acids. CDR3 in DNA: TGTGCCAGTAGTATTACGTTTACAGGGGTTCCTAACTATGGCTACACCTTC. Protein sequence: CASSITFTGVPNYGYTF.

The CDR3 loop reads CASTQVYNSPLHF. The CDR3 DNA follows: TGTGCCAGCACCCAAGTGTATAATTCACCCCTCCACTTT. The chain has TRBV6-6 and TRBJ1-6, with D unclear. Trimming stripped 7 bases from V and 4 bases from J, with 8 bases between. Looked up from germline, CDR1 is MNHNY and CDR2 is SVGAGI (reference sequence). This CDR3 is 13 amino acids long.

CDR3 residues: CASSLGGWNGNQPQHF. The CDR3 DNA reads TGTGCCAGCAGTTTAGGCGGGTGGAATGGGAATCAGCCCCAGCATTTT. The chain couples TRBV28 to TRBJ1-5; D gene unclear. The CDR3 covers 16 residues. Trimming left V 2 bases short and J 4 bases short, with 15 bases between. CDR1 and CDR2 (germline): MDHEN, SYDVKM.

The J gene is TRBJ1-1, the V gene TRBV5-6, with 9 bases matching TRBD1. V lost 4 bases and J lost 4; bases outside the gene matches: 8. This CDR3 is 15 amino acids long. From germline, CDR1 is SGHDT and CDR2 YYEEEE. The CDR3 protein is CASSPGTGRSTEAFF. DNA for the CDR3: TGTGCCAGCAGCCCAGGGACAGGGCGGAGCACTGAAGCTTTCTTT.